This note documents a single T cell receptor beta chain sequence. The assay was immunoSEQ multiplex PCR, and TCRdb's table has in-frame clones only and misses some. The sample has around 71,000 clones, roughly 90% seen once. This sample was included in a study of technical replicates of blood from several donors. The CDR3 is 13 residues long. The V gene's germline CDR1 is MDHEN and CDR2 SYDVKM. Between the trimmed V and J ends, which lost 7 bases and 6 bases, there was a span of 13 bases. The sample taken for sequencing was T cells isolated from PBMCs. The clonotype comes from a human donor in good health. V and J are TRBV28 and TRBJ1-5; D is possibly TRBD1 (5 bases). In nucleotides, the CDR3 is TGTGCCAGCAAGGACGGGGGGTTTCAGCCCCAGCATTTT. Amino acid sequence: CASKDGGFQPQHF.